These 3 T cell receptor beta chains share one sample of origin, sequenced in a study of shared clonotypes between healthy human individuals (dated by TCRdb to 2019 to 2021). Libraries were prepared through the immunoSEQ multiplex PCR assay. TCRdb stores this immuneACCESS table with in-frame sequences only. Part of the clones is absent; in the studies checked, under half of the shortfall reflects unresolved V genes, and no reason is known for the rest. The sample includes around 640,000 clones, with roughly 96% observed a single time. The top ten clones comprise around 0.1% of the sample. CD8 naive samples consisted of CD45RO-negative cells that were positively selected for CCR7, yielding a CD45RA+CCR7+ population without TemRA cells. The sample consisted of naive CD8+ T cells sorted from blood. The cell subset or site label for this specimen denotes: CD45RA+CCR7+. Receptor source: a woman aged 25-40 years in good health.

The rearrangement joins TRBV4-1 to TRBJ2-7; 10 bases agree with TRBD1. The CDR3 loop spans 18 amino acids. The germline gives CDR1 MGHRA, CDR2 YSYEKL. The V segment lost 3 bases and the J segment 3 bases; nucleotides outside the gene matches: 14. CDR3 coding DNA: TGCGCCAGCAGCCAGAACGGGACAGGGGCTCTTTTACTCTACGAGCAGTACTTC. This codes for CASSQNGTGALLLYEQYF.

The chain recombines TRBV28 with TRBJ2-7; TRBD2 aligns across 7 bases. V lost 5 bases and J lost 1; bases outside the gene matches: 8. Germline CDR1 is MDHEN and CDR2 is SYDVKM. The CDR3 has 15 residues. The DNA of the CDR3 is TGTGCCAGCAGTCCCCCGACGGGGGGTTCCTACGAGCAGTACTTC. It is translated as CASSPPTGGSYEQYF.

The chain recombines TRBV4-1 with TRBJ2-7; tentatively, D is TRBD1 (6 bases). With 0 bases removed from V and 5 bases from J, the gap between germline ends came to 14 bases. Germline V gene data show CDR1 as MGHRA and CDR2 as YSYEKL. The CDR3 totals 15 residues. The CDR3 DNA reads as TGCGCCAGCAGCCAAGATGGGAGAAAGGGGGACGAGCAGTACTTC. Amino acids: CASSQDGRKGDEQYF.